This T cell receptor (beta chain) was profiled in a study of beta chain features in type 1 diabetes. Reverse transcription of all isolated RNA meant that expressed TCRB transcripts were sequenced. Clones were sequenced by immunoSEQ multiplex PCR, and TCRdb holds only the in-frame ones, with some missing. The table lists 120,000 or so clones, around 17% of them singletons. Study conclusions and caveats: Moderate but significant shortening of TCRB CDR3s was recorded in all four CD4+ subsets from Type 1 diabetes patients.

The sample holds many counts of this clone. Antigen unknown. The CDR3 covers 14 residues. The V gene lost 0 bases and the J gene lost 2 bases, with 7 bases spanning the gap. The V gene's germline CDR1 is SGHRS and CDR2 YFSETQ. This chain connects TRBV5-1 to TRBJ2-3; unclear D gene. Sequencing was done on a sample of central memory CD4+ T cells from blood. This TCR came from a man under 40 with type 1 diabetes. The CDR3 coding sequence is TGCGCCAGCAGCTTGGCACAGCCCACAGATACGCAGTATTTT. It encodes CASSLAQPTDTQYF.